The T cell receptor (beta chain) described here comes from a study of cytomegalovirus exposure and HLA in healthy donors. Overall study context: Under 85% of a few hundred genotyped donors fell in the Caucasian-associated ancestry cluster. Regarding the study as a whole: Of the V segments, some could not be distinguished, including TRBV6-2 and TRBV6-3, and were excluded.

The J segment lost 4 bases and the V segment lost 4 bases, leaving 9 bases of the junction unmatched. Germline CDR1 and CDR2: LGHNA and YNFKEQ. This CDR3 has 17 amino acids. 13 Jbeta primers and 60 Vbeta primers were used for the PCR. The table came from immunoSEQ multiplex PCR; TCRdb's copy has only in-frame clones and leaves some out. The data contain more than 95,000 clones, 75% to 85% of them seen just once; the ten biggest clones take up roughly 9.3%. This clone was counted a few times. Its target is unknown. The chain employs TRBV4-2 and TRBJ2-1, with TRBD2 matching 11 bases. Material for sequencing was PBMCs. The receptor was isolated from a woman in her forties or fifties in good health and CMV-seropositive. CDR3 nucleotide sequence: TGTGCCAGCAGCCCTTTGACTAGCGGGGTTGAATACAATGAGCAGTTCTTC. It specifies CASSPLTSGVEYNEQFF.